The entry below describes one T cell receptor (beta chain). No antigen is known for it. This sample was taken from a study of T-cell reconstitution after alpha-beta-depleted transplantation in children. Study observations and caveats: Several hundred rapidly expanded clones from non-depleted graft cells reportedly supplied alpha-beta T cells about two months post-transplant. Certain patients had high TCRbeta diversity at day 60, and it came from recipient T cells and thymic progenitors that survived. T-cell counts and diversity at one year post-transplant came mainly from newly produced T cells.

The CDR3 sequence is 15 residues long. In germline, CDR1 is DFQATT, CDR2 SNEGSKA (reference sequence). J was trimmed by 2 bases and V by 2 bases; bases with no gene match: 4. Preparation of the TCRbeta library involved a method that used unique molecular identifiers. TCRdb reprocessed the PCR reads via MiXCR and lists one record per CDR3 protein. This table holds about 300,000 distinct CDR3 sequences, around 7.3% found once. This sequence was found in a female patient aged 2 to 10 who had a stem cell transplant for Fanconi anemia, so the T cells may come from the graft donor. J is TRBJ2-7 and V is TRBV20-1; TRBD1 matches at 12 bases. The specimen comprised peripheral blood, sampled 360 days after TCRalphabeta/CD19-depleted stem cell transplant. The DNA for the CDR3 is TGCAGTGCTAGACACCGGGACAGGGGGCCCTACGAGCAGTACTTC. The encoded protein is CSARHRDRGPYEQYF.